Listed here is a single T cell receptor (beta chain). This clonotype was seen only a few times. Its specific antigen is unknown. No base quality values were provided; no much bigger clone lies one nucleotide off. The germline V gene (reference sequence) provides CDR1 SGHKS and CDR2 YYEKEE. The CDR3 goes from the cysteine to the phenylalanine over 16 residues. Only the CDR3 part of the read is kept: 48 bases, read in frame from the first base. The germline ends are 17 bases apart after V is trimmed by 4 bases and J by 2 bases. These data originate in a study of response to subunit inactivated influenza vaccine (dated by TCRdb to 2016 to 2019). For the study in its entirety: To follow how T cells responded to a trivalent subunit inactivated influenza vaccine, the researchers relied on deep quantitative profiling of the T cell receptor repertoire.

The study at large found these results: The authors suggested that each seasonal influenza vaccination may recruit only a limited number of new T cells.

The library was obtained by RT-PCR. The reads were generated on an Illumina HiSeq 2500. Starting from the raw public reads, TCRdb applied fastp trimming at Q25, assembled clones with MiXCR and retained in-frame beta chains. Each CDR3 protein gets just one entry, which takes the most common genes and DNA from the rows behind it. This sample gives roughly 620,000 distinct CDR3 sequences in total; over 9% of them show up just once. The ten largest clones capture more than 9.5% of the sample. Separately, the same data were catalogued under a study of T cells expressing NK-cell markers. The second study's authors report: 5'RACE template switching, by which a universal primer site and unique molecular identifiers were added, was used to make TCR beta cDNA libraries. TCR beta-chain repertoires were profiled in sorted CD3+CD56+NKG2C+, CD3+CD56+NKG2C- and CD3+CD56-NKG2C+ T-cell subsets from roughly eight donors. Among the eight sequenced donors, seven were HCMV-seropositive and one was HCMV-seronegative. In several experiments an anti-gammadeltaTCR antibody was added to restrict sorting to alphabetaTCR-expressing T cells. In roughly six donors, the dominant CD3+CD56+NKG2C+ clonotypes ranked among the top 10 CD8+ clonotypes, making up roughly 1.0-7.5% of CD8+ T cells. Those dominant clonotypes were again the most abundant among CD3+CD56-NKG2C+ cells in a handful of donors, at roughly 25-60.1%. Whether the expanded NKG2C-expressing T cell clones were specific for HCMV antigens was left unclear. All eight donors whose samples were sequenced were randomly selected healthy volunteers, three of them men and five women. HCMV serostatus was determined by detecting HCMV-specific IgG in serum with a commercial ELISA kit. Peripheral blood mononuclear cells were isolated from blood by Ficoll density gradient centrifugation. Bulk peripheral blood T-cell repertoires were additionally sequenced from unsorted PBMC for several donors. cDNA synthesis was primed from the TCR beta constant segment, followed by two successive PCR amplification steps. Libraries were sequenced as 2 x 150 bp reads on Illumina HiSeq 2000/2500, MiSeq or NextSeq. MIGEC was used to demultiplex reads and group the reads by UMI, and MiTCR was used to assemble and quantify clonotypes. To remove erroneous sequences, TCR cDNA sequences were retained only when supported by two or more reads. Downstream repertoire analysis used the tcR package, and clonotypes were matched across fractions by CDR3 nucleotide sequence plus V segment. VDJmatch was used to annotate antigen specificity against VDJdb, with one amino acid substitution in CDR3 permitted.

The specimen comprised PBMCs from blood, sampled on the day of vaccination. The V and J genes are TRBV5-5 and TRBJ2-3; TRBD2 is a weak D gene call, 7 bases matching. This clonotype originated in a man aged 45 to 65 who received an inactivated influenza vaccine. Donor details come from another sample of the same person, matched by shared clones. The CDR3 protein sequence reads: CASSRGGAPPTDTQYF. The nucleotide sequence is TGTGCCAGCAGCCGTGGGGGGGCCCCCCCCACAGATACGCAGTATTTT.